The entry that follows covers one TCR beta chain sequence. The antigen is not known. One junction end disagrees with the germline gene, perhaps due to a read error. Looked up from germline, CDR1 is KGHSH and CDR2 is LQKENI. This CDR3 is 11 amino acids long. These data belong to a study of T cell responses to AZD1222 COVID-19 vaccine. Study observations and caveats: Clonal diversity may have been underestimated in mostly white British donors. Repertoires were sampled only after the peak T cell response. A reported finding is that nearly half of spike-specific TCRs target unmutated variant regions.

TCRdb keeps only in-frame clones here, not all; method: immunoSEQ multiplex PCR. The sample carries about 82,000 clones, just under 90% recorded once. This sequence joins TRBV18 and TRBJ1-2, with unresolved D. This receptor was taken from an adult in good health. This specimen was peripheral blood, taken on day 0 of AZD1222 vaccination. CDR3 protein: CVSGDRYGYTF. Here the CDR3 DNA reads TGTGTCAGCGGGGATCGCTATGGCTACACCTTC.